These 4 T cell receptor beta chains were all obtained from the same sample, sequenced in a study of graft-versus-host responses after intestinal transplantation. Repertoires were generated with immunoSEQ multiplex PCR, while TCRdb's copy carries only in-frame clones and drops some. The table shows 84,000 or so clones, with approximately 78% occurring only once. These TCRs are of unknown antigen specificity. This sample comprised unstimulated CD4+ T cells sorted from spleen or lymph node cells, obtained before intestinal transplant. The origin of the receptors is a human donor who received an intestinal transplant.

V is TRBV27 and J is TRBJ2-7; a possible D gene is TRBD2 (6 bases). Germline V CDR1 and CDR2: MNHEY, SMNVEV (reference sequence). The V end lost 3 bases, the J end lost 4 bases, and 10 bases lay between the germline ends. This CDR3 has 13 residues. The CDR3 loop is CASSFSRGYEQYF. As DNA, the CDR3 is TGTGCCAGCAGTTTTAGCCGGGGGTACGAGCAGTACTTC.

This sequence joins TRBV11-1 and TRBJ1-2, with D maybe TRBD1 (6 bases). CDR3 length: 13 amino acids. CDR1 and CDR2 from the germline V gene are SGHAT and FQDESV (reference sequence). Trimming pared 5 bases from V and 4 bases from J, leaving 11 bases between. Here the CDR3 DNA reads TGTGCCAGCAGCCCTGACAGGTTCTATGGCTACACCTTC. Translated, it gives CASSPDRFYGYTF. Drawing the rest from reference TRBV11-1 and TRBJ1-2, the complete variable domain is EAEVAQSPRYKITEKSQAVAFWCDPISGHATLYWYRQILGQGPELLVQFQDESVVDDSQLPKDRFSAERLKGVDSTLKIQPAELGDSAMYLCASSPDRFYGYTFGSGTRLTVV.

This chain joins TRBV5-6 and TRBJ1-1, with D tentatively TRBD1 (6 bases). Germline V gene lookup returns CDR1 SGHDT and CDR2 YYEEEE. This CDR3 is 16 amino acids long. The V end was cut by 5 bases, the J end by 0 bases, with 17 bases between. CDR3 DNA: TGTGCCAGCAGTCTCCGGGGGGCGGGCGTGAACACTGAAGCTTTCTTT. It translates to CASSLRGAGVNTEAFF.

This clone was observed a single time. This chain links TRBV28 with TRBJ1-4; no firm D call. The germline gives CDR1 MDHEN, CDR2 SYDVKM. CDR3 length: 13 residues. V lost 2 bases, J lost 8 bases, and 9 bases lay in between. The CDR3 DNA reads TGTGCCAGCAGTTTAGCCGAGAACGAAAAACTGTTTTTT. It encodes CASSLAENEKLFF.